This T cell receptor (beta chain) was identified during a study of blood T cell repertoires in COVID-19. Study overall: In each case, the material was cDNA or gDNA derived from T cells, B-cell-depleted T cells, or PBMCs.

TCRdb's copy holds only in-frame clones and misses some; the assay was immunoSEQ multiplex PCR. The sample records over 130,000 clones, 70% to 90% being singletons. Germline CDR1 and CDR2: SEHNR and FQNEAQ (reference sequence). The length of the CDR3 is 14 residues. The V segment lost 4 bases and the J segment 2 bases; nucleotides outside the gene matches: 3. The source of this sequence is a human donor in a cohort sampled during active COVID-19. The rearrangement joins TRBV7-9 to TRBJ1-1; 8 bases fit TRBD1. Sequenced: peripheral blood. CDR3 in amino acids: CASSWGTGNTEAFF. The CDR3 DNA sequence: TGTGCCAGCAGCTGGGGGACAGGAAACACTGAAGCTTTCTTT.